This entry concerns a single TCR beta chain. This clonotype was counted at least ten times. It has no known antigen specificity. Qualities for individual bases were not recorded, and no much larger clone is one base off. This record belongs to a study of T-cell reconstitution after alpha-beta-depleted transplantation in children (dated by TCRdb to 2016 to 2017). With regard to the full study: Using TCR repertoire profiling, the study quantitatively followed how T-cell immune reconstitution unfolded in children after TCRalphabeta/CD19-depleted allogeneic hematopoietic cell transplantation.

Receptors were amplified or captured by PCR. The instrument was an Illumina HiSeq 2500. Molecular barcoding was employed in the preparation of TCR libraries, with unique molecular identifiers being used to normalize TCRbeta repertoire quantification. TCRdb reran the public reads through fastp at Q25 and MiXCR, keeping productive beta chains. All rows with the same CDR3 protein become a single entry with the most common DNA and genes. Here the sample has about 300,000 distinct CDR3 sequences; 7.5% to 9% occur a single time. Clones ranked in the top ten supply around 10% of the sample. This sample's treatment or condition label indicates: allogeneic hematopoietic cell transplantation with graft depleted of TCRalphabeta T cells and CD19 B cells. TCRalphabeta/CD19-depleted allogeneic hematopoietic cell grafts were given to the transplant recipients, all of whom were children. The CDR3 measures 14 amino acids from cysteine to phenylalanine. Kept here is only the CDR3 DNA, which spans 42 bases and is read in frame from base 1. For this chain, trimming is 4 bases at the V end and 4 bases at the J end, and the number of junction bases without a gene match is 4. CDR1 and CDR2, looked up from the germline V gene, are SGHRS and YFSETQ.

Broad study findings and their caveats: The apparently early alphabetaT-cell count recovery about two months after transplant was reportedly dependent on only several hundred rapidly expanded clones derived from non-depleted graft cells. In some patients, the high TCRbeta diversity seen at day 60 was put down to recipient T cells and intrathymic progenitors that had survived conditioning. The frequencies of hyperexpanded clones fell over the following months, and after one year, T-cell counts and TCRbeta diversity were mostly attributed to newly produced T cells.

The rearranged segments are TRBV5-1 and TRBJ2-3, with 9 bases aligning to TRBD1. This clonotype was sampled from a female patient aged 2-10 years who had a stem cell transplant for Fanconi anemia, so the T cells may come from the graft donor. Sequencing was performed on peripheral blood, taken 360 days after TCRalphabeta/CD19-depleted stem cell transplant. The DNA is as follows: TGCGCCAGCAGCGTGGGACAGGGCGCAGATACGCAGTATTTT. Its translation is CASSVGQGADTQYF.